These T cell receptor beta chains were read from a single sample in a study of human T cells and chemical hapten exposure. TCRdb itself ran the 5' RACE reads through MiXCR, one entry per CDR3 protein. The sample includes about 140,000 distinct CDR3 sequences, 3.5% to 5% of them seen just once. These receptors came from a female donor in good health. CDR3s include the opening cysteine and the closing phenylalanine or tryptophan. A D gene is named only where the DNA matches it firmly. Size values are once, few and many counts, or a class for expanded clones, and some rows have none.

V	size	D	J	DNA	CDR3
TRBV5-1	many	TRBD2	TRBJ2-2	TGCGCCAGCAGCCAGTTAGCGGGGGTCAAGAACACCGGGGAGCTGTTTTTT	CASSQLAGVKNTGELFF
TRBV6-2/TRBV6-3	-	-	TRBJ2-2	TGTGCCAGCACCCCTAGAACCGGGGAGCTGTTTTTT	CASTPRTGELFF
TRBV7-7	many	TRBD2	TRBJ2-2	TGTGCCAGCAGCCCAATGGGACTAGCGGGGAACACCGGGGAGCTGTTTTTT	CASSPMGLAGNTGELFF
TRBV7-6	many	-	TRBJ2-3	TGTGCCAGCAGCTTAACCGGTAGAGATACGCAGTATTTT	CASSLTGRDTQYF
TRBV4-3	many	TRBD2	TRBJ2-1	TGCGCCAGCAGCCGGACGAGTGGATTAGCGGGAGACAATGAGCAGTTCTTC	CASSRTSGLAGDNEQFF
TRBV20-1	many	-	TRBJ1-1	TGCAGTGCTAGAGCTATTGGCAATGAAGCTTTCTTT	CSARAIGNEAFF
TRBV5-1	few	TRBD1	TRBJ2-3	TGCGCCAGCAGCGGAGGACAGGGGGCGCTTAACACAGATACGCAGTATTTT	CASSGGQGALNTDTQYF
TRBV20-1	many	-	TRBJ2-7	TGCAGTGCTAGAGATAAAGGGTGGCAGTACTTC	CSARDKGWQYF
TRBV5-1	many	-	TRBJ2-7	TGCGCCAGCAGCTTCAGCACAGACTCCTACGAGCAGTACTTC	CASSFSTDSYEQYF
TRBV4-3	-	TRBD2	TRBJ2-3	TGCGCCAGCAGCCAAGATGGGGGGGAGGGCACAGATACGCAGTATTTT	CASSQDGGEGTDTQYF
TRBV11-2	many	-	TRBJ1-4	TGTGCCAGCAGCTTTGTGTCTGGGGCTTCCGAAAAACTGTTTTTT	CASSFVSGASEKLFF
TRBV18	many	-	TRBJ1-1	TGTGCCAGCTCTCCAAATGAACCGGGGGCAGGCGATCGGGACACTGAAGCTTTCTTT	CASSPNEPGAGDRDTEAFF
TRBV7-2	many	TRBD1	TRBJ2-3	TGTGCCAGCAGCTTAGTAGGAATACAGGGGGCGCCTAGAGATACGCAGTATTTT	CASSLVGIQGAPRDTQYF
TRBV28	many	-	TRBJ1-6	TGTGCCAGCAGTTTCGGCGGGCGCTCACCCCTCCACTTT	CASSFGGRSPLHF
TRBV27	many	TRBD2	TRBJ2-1	TGTGCCAGCAGTTGGGGAGGGCCCTACAATGAGCAGTTCTTC	CASSWGGPYNEQFF
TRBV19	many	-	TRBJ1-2	TGTGCCAGCCTCTCACTTCGCGGCTCTAACTATGGCTACACCTTC	CASLSLRGSNYGYTF
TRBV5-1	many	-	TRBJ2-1	TGCGCCAGCAGCTTGTTGATTGGTCCCCTTGGGAATGAGCAGTTCTTC	CASSLLIGPLGNEQFF
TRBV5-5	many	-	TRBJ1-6	TGTGCCAGCAGCGCCTGGCCGGGGGACTATAATTCACCCCTCCACTTT	CASSAWPGDYNSPLHF
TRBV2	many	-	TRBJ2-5	TGTGCCAGCATCTCTTCGGGCAATGCCGCCAGAGAGACCCAGTACTTC	CASISSGNAARETQYF
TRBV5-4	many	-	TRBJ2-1	TGTGCCAGCAGCTTGGATCGCCAGGGATTCCCGTTCTTC	CASSLDRQGFPFF
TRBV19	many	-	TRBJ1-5	TGTGCCAGTAGTATTCGACGTGGCAATCAGCCCCAGCATTTT	CASSIRRGNQPQHF
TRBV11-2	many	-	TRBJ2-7	TGTGCCACCCTGAAAGAGGGGGGGTACGAGCAGTACTTC	CATLKEGGYEQYF
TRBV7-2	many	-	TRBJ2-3	TGTGCCAGCAGCTTAGCGAGAAGCACAGATACGCAGTATTTT	CASSLARSTDTQYF
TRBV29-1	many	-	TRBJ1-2	TGCAGCGTTGCCATCCTACCTAACTATGGCTACACCTTC	CSVAILPNYGYTF
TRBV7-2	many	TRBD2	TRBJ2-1	TGTGCCAGCTTGTGGGGAGGGGTCTACAATGAGCAGTTCTTC	CASLWGGVYNEQFF
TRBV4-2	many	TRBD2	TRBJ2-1	TGTGCCAGCAGCCAAGAGGAGGCTAGCGGGGGGGATGAGCAGTTCTTC	CASSQEEASGGDEQFF
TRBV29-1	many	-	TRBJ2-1	TGCAGCGGACGGGACCCCTCGGGGTATGAGCAGTTCTTC	CSGRDPSGYEQFF
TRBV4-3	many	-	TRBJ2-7	TGCGCCAGCAGCCAACTGGACGGATACGAGCAGTACTTC	CASSQLDGYEQYF
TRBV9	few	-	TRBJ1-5	TGTGCCAGCAGTAGGGCCATGTGTAATCAGCCCCAGCATTTT	CASSRAMCNQPQHF
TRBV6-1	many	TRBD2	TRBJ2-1	TGTGCCAGCAGTGCGAGCGGGGGGACTTCCAATGAGCAGTTCTTC	CASSASGGTSNEQFF
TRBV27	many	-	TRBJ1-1	TGTGCCAGCAGCCGTGACACATTCGGCGTGAACACTGAAGCTTTCTTT	CASSRDTFGVNTEAFF
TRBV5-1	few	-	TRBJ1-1	TGCGCCAGCAGCTTGGAGGGACACTCTGAAGCTTTCTTT	CASSLEGHSEAFF
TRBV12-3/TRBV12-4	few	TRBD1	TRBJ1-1	TGTGCCAGCAGTATACGACAGGGGGCGGGGGCTTTCTTT	CASSIRQGAGAFF
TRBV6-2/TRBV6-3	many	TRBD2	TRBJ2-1	TGTGCCAGCAGTTACTCTGGAGCGGGGGGGCCCTACAATGAGCAGTTCTTC	CASSYSGAGGPYNEQFF
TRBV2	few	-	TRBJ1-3	TGTGCCAGCAAACAGGGAGGCACCATATATTTT	CASKQGGTIYF
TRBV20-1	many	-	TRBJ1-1	TGCAGTGCTAGAGATCCCCTTTTGGGGAACACTGAAGCTTTCTTT	CSARDPLLGNTEAFF
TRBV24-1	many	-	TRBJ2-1	TGTGCCACCAGTGTGGGCGGGGACGACAATGAGCAGTTCTTC	CATSVGGDDNEQFF
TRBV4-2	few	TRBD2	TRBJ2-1	TGTGCCAGCAGCCGGACTAGCGAAGGGTCCTACAATGAGCAGTTCTTC	CASSRTSEGSYNEQFF
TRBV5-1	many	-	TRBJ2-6	TGCGCCAGCAGCTTGGTTCAGGGTAACTCTGGGGCCAACGTCCTGACTTTC	CASSLVQGNSGANVLTF
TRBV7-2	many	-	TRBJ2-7	TGTGCCAGCAGCTTGGGGGGACTCCTTGGGCAGTACTTC	CASSLGGLLGQYF
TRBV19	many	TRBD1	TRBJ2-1	TGTGCCAGTAGTCGATACGGGGACAGGGGGCTTGAGCAGTTCTTC	CASSRYGDRGLEQFF
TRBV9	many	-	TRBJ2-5	TGTGCCAGCAGCGTAGGAATAGGAGAGACCCAGTACTTC	CASSVGIGETQYF
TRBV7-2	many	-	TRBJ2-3	TGTGCCAGCAGCCTCCGGCCGCCCCGGCCCAAAGATACGCAGTATTTT	CASSLRPPRPKDTQYF
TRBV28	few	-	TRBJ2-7	TGTGCCAGCAGTTTGGGACACTACGAGCAGTACTTC	CASSLGHYEQYF
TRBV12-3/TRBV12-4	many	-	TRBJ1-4	TGTGCCAGCAGCCAAAGAGGAGGTGAAAAACTGTTTTTT	CASSQRGGEKLFF
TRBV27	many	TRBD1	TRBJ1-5	TGTGCCAGCAGTATCCGAAGGGACAGCTATCAGCCCCAGCATTTT	CASSIRRDSYQPQHF